This T cell receptor beta chain was identified in a study of cytomegalovirus exposure and HLA in healthy donors. Primers: 60 Vbeta forward and 13 Jbeta reverse. Clones were read by immunoSEQ multiplex PCR, and TCRdb kept only the in-frame ones, dropping some. The data show 100,000 to 150,000 clones, less than 85% seen once. V lost 2 bases to trimming and J lost 0 bases; unmatched junction nucleotides: 15. In germline, CDR1 is SGHTA, CDR2 FQGTGA. CDR3 size: 20 residues. The sequencing sample was made of PBMCs. The chain combines TRBV7-3 with TRBJ2-5; 10 bases are shared with TRBD2. The receptor was isolated from a woman in her thirties or forties in good health and CMV-seropositive. The chain's CDR3 is CASSLYPPLSGGRYQETQYF. CDR3 in DNA: TGTGCCAGCAGCTTATACCCCCCACTTAGCGGGGGGCGTTACCAAGAGACCCAGTACTTC.